Below, 18 T cell receptor beta chains from the same sample are listed, as sequenced in a study of Ad26.COV2.S vaccination and SARS-CoV-2 variants. Produced via immunoSEQ multiplex PCR; TCRdb's table is partial and in-frame only. This table holds some 390,000 clones, about nine tenths found once. Treatment here: around 19 received Ad26.COV2.S at low or high dose, single or two shots; about 5 received placebo; per-sample allocation not given. The samples date from day 63 after the first vaccine or placebo injection. Sequences were derived from peripheral blood, sampled in a trial of Ad26.COV2.S vaccine versus placebo. The receptors originated from a person between 18 and 65 years old who received the Ad26.COV2.S COVID-19 vaccine or a placebo.

The CDR3 sequence: CASRGPGLNTEAFF. CDR3 nucleotide sequence: TGTGCCAGCCGGGGGCCAGGGTTGAACACTGAAGCTTTCTTT. The chain employs TRBV18 and TRBJ1-1; D might be TRBD1 (6 bases). Trimming left V 8 bases short and J 0 bases short, with 13 bases between. The CDR3 totals 14 residues. The germline V gene has CDR1 KGHSH and CDR2 LQKENI.

This CDR3 is CARSLVSGGSRSDYVRETQYF. Written as DNA, the CDR3 is TGTGCCAGAAGCTTAGTTAGCGGGGGGAGCCGAAGCGATTACGTACGAGAGACCCAGTACTTC. The chain has TRBV7-5 and TRBJ2-5; the D call TRBD2 from the table was never checked on the DNA. TRBV7-5 represents a pseudogene. The CDR3 contains 21 residues.

The chain couples TRBV2 to TRBJ2-2; D might be TRBD1 (6 bases). V lost 7 bases and J lost 5, with 11 bases in between. The CDR3 spans 13 residues. Germline CDR1 reads SNHLY; CDR2 reads FYNNEI. The CDR3 reads CASIHRETGELFF. In DNA, the CDR3 is TGTGCCAGCATCCACAGGGAGACCGGGGAGCTGTTTTTT.

This chain links TRBV9 with TRBJ2-5; D is perhaps TRBD1 or TRBD2 (5 bases each). V lost 4 bases to trimming and J lost 5 bases, with 15 bases between them. Germline V gene sequence: CDR1 SGDLS, CDR2 YYNGEE. CDR3 length equals 14 residues. The CDR3 coding sequence is TGTGCCAGCAGCTACCGGGGCTCGAGGGAGACCCAGTACTTC. Amino acids: CASSYRGSRETQYF.

As concerns this clone: The identical CDR3 is also encoded by other nucleotide sequences in the sample. V is TRBV20-1 and J is TRBJ1-1; no clear D. Germline CDR1 is DFQATT and CDR2 is SNEGSKA (reference sequence). V lost 6 bases and J 1 base, leaving 3 bases between the germline ends. The CDR3 totals 10 residues. The CDR3 sequence: CSAGNTEAFF. The CDR3, as DNA: TGCAGTGCAGGGAACACTGAAGCTTTCTTT.

The rearrangement uses TRBV3-1 (or the pseudogene TRBV3-2) and TRBJ2-5, with 8 bases lining up with TRBD2. This CDR3 is 16 amino acids long. Trimming at V came to 4 bases and at J to 1 base, leaving 8 bases not matched to a gene. Germline V lookup: CDR1 LGHDT, CDR2 YNNKEL (reference sequence). Here the CDR3 reads CASSPFSGGLQETQYF. Written as DNA, the CDR3 is TGTGCCAGCAGCCCATTCAGCGGGGGCCTCCAAGAGACCCAGTACTTC.

The chain recombines TRBV18 with TRBJ2-7; 8 bases are a match to TRBD1. Trimming cost V 2 bases and J 3 bases; bases outside gene matches: 3. In germline, CDR1 is KGHSH, CDR2 LQKENI. This CDR3 has 14 residues. The CDR3 coding sequence is TGTGCCAGCTCACCAACCAGGGGGCTCTACGAGCAGTACTTC. Translation gives CASSPTRGLYEQYF.

CDR3 loop: CASSLKTGTGLFSGNTIYF. DNA of the CDR3: TGTGCCAGCAGCTTAAAAACCGGGACAGGGCTCTTCTCTGGAAACACCATATATTTT. The V call is TRBV7-2, the J call TRBJ1-3; 9 bases map to TRBD1. With V trimmed by 2 bases and J by 0 bases, 11 bases remained unmatched. CDR1 is SGHTA, CDR2 FQGNSA, per germline. This CDR3 has 19 amino acids.

The V and J genes are TRBV7-8 and TRBJ1-5; 8 bases map to TRBD1. V gave up 4 bases and J gave up 4 bases; unmatched junction bases: 0. This CDR3 contains 13 residues. Germline V CDR1 and CDR2: SGHVS, FQNEAQ. As DNA, the CDR3 is TGTGCCAGCAGCTGGACAGGGAATCAGCCCCAGCATTTT. This sequence encodes CASSWTGNQPQHF.

V gene TRBV5-5 combines with J gene TRBJ1-2; D is uncertain. Looked up from germline, CDR1 is SGHKS and CDR2 is YYEKEE (reference sequence). Deletions cut 2 bases from V and 1 base from J, with 15 bases between. The CDR3 is made up of 16 amino acids. In DNA, the CDR3 is TGTGCCAGCAGCTTTGATCCAGGCGATCATAACTATGGCTACACCTTC. Protein sequence: CASSFDPGDHNYGYTF.

This sequence joins TRBV11-2 and TRBJ1-2, with TRBD1 matching 9 bases. CDR1 is SGHAT, CDR2 FQNNGV, per germline. J gave up 8 bases and V 5 bases, and 6 bases lay outside the gene matches. This CDR3 comprises 13 residues. CDR3 sequence reads: CASSEQGAGGYTF. The DNA of the CDR3 is TGTGCCAGCAGCGAACAGGGGGCAGGCGGCTACACCTTC.

The rearrangement links TRBV19 to TRBJ1-3; possible D gene TRBD1, 5 bases. Germline V gene sequence: CDR1 LNHDA, CDR2 SQIVND (reference sequence). V was cut by 6 bases and J by 2 bases, with 14 bases left in between. CDR3 length: 15 amino acids. The CDR3 DNA follows: TGTGCCAGTAGCCATGAGGCGGGACCTGGAAACACCATATATTTT. It yields the protein CASSHEAGPGNTIYF.

The chain joins TRBV5-1 to TRBJ2-1; 8 bases line up with TRBD1. The CDR3 length is 15 residues. V lost 0 bases to trimming and J lost 5 bases; unmatched junction nucleotides: 4. Germline CDR1 is SGHRS and CDR2 is YFSETQ. The CDR3 coding sequence is TGCGCCAGCAGCTTGGATACAGGGGGGCACAATGAGCAGTTCTTC. The encoded protein is CASSLDTGGHNEQFF.

The chain carries TRBV7-6 and TRBJ2-2; D may be TRBD1 (5 bases). Germline V gives CDR1 SGHVS, CDR2 FNYEAQ. The V gene lost 0 bases and the J gene lost 1 base, with 12 bases spanning the gap. The CDR3 runs to 17 residues. DNA of the CDR3: TGTGCCAGCAGCTTAGCTCCCCATACAGGGAACACCGGGGAGCTGTTTTTT. Its protein product is CASSLAPHTGNTGELFF.

The chain couples TRBV4-1 to TRBJ1-5; tentative D call: TRBD1 (5 bases). The CDR3 is 16 residues long. CDR1 and CDR2 from the germline V gene are MGHRA and YSYEKL. Trimming took off 1 base at V and 7 bases at J, with 17 bases between the two ends. The CDR3: CASSQGGREVVQPQHF. The CDR3 DNA follows: TGCGCCAGCAGCCAAGGGGGCAGGGAAGTTGTGCAGCCCCAGCATTTT.

The V call is TRBV29-1, the J call TRBJ1-1; tentative D call: TRBD1 (5 bases). Trimming stripped 7 bases from V and 1 base from J, with 13 bases between. Germline values: CDR1 SQVTM, CDR2 ANQGSEA. The CDR3 has 13 residues. DNA of the CDR3: TGCAGCGCTGAGAAGGGGTGGAACACTGAAGCTTTCTTT. This codes for CSAEKGWNTEAFF.

The chain combines TRBV4-1 with TRBJ1-1; no definite D call. The CDR3 is made up of 13 amino acids. Germline-derived CDR1 and CDR2 are MGHRA and YSYEKL. V shed 3 bases and J shed 4 bases, with 9 bases lying between them. CDR3 amino acids: CASSHLWGTEAFF. The CDR3 region has the DNA TGCGCCAGCAGCCACCTCTGGGGCACTGAAGCTTTCTTT.

The chain has TRBV7-8 and TRBJ1-1, with a tentative D call TRBD1 (6 bases). Germline CDR1 SGHVS, CDR2 FQNEAQ. Trimming took 3 bases from V and 3 from J, leaving 8 bases between them. The length of the CDR3 is 13 residues. The CDR3 DNA reads TGTGCCAGCAGCTTCCGACAGGACACTGAAGCTTTCTTT. Translation: CASSFRQDTEAFF.